These 21 T cell receptor beta chains were sequenced from one sample in a study of graft-versus-host responses after intestinal transplantation. This table comes from immunoSEQ multiplex PCR, and its TCRdb copy is limited to in-frame clones, with some not included. The table has about 82,000 clones, about nine tenths seen once. Their antigens remain unidentified. The sample here was unstimulated CD4+ T cells sorted from spleen or lymph node cells, taken before intestinal transplant. The receptor source for this set is a human donor who received an intestinal transplant.

This rearrangement joins TRBV18 to TRBJ2-3; 8 nucleotides align to TRBD1. The V gene end was trimmed by 6 bases and the J gene end by 1 base; junction bases not matched to a gene: 9. The germline V gene encodes CDR1 KGHSH and CDR2 LQKENI. This CDR3 comprises 16 residues. CDR3 bases: TGTGCCAGCTCTCCGAGGACAGGGACCCGCACAGATACGCAGTATTTT. It translates to CASSPRTGTRTDTQYF.

V usage is TRBV2 and J usage is TRBJ1-2; D is perhaps TRBD1 (6 bases). V was clipped by 6 bases and J by 3 bases, with 11 bases between them. Germline assignment: CDR1 SNHLY and CDR2 FYNNEI. The CDR3 covers 13 residues. The CDR3 sequence is CASRDDRHYGYTF. The CDR3 DNA sequence: TGTGCCAGCAGGGACGACAGGCACTATGGCTACACCTTC.

The chain recombines TRBV6-1 with TRBJ2-7, with 11 nucleotides matching TRBD1. The CDR3 is made up of 16 amino acids. Losses at the gene ends were 4 bases for V and 4 bases for J; bases not matched to a gene: 9. Germline V gene data show CDR1 as MNHNS and CDR2 as SASEGT. This CDR3 is CASSVVGGTGGYEQYF. In DNA, the CDR3 is TGTGCCAGCAGTGTCGTGGGAGGGACAGGGGGGTACGAGCAGTACTTC.

The chain couples TRBV6-5 to TRBJ2-1; 8 bases line up with TRBD2. CDR1 and CDR2 (germline): MNHEY, SVGAGI. The CDR3 sequence is 14 residues long. V was clipped by 5 bases and J by 2 bases; unmatched bases: 2. The CDR3 bases are TGTGCCAGCAGTCGCGGGGGGACCTACAATGAGCAGTTCTTC. It is translated as CASSRGGTYNEQFF.

This clone showed up just a few times. The V gene is TRBV7-2, the J gene TRBJ2-1; 9 nucleotides align to TRBD2. This CDR3 is 15 amino acids long. J lost 4 bases, V lost 2 bases, and 3 bases had no gene match. Looked up from germline, CDR1 is SGHTA and CDR2 is FQGNSA. CDR3 in DNA: TGTGCCAGCAGCTTACTAGCGGGGTCTTACAATGAGCAGTTCTTC. It is translated as CASSLLAGSYNEQFF.

The CDR3 reads CASSPESGAVYEQYF. DNA of the CDR3: TGTGCCAGCAGCCCAGAAAGCGGGGCCGTGTACGAGCAGTACTTC. This chain links TRBV7-2 with TRBJ2-7, with 7 bases that match TRBD2. The CDR3 is 15 residues long. The J segment lost 4 bases and the V segment lost 5 bases, leaving 11 bases of the junction unmatched. Looked up from germline, CDR1 is SGHTA and CDR2 is FQGNSA. Together with reference TRBV7-2 and TRBJ2-7, the CDR3 gives the full variable domain: GAGVSQSPSNKVTEKGKDVELRCDPISGHTALYWYRQSLGQGLEFLIYFQGNSAPDKSGLPSDRFSAERTGGSVSTLTIQRTQQEDSAVYLCASSPESGAVYEQYFGPGTRLTVT.

The chain joins TRBV5-4 to TRBJ2-6, with 8 bases aligning to TRBD1. This CDR3 comprises 16 residues. Germline lookup yields CDR1 SGHNT and CDR2 YYREEE (reference sequence). Unmatched junction bases numbered 2, after V lost 1 base and J lost 2 bases. The CDR3: CASSLPGGTGANVLTF. The CDR3, as DNA: TGTGCCAGCAGCTTGCCAGGGGGCACTGGGGCCAACGTCCTGACTTTC.

This clone was seen a single time. The V gene is TRBV6-6, the J gene TRBJ1-4, with TRBD1 matching 8 bases. CDR1 MNHNY and CDR2 SVGAGI come from the germline V gene (reference sequence). V lost 1 base, J lost 7 bases, and 8 bases stayed unmatched. The CDR3 has 16 residues. CDR3: CASSYFSGGGSEKLFF. CDR3 bases: TGTGCCAGCAGTTACTTCTCAGGGGGCGGGAGTGAAAAACTGTTTTTT.

V is TRBV9 and J is TRBJ2-3; a possible D gene is TRBD2 (6 bases). CDR1 is SGDLS and CDR2 is YYNGEE in the germline V gene. The CDR3 sequence is 12 residues long. V lost 7 bases and J lost 5, with 11 bases in between. Written as DNA, the CDR3 is TGTGCCAGCGGCAGACTAGGAGATACGCAGTATTTT. Amino acid sequence: CASGRLGDTQYF.

This clone was detected only once. This chain connects TRBV7-2 to TRBJ2-3; no clear D. Germline CDR1 is SGHTA and CDR2 is FQGNSA. This CDR3 region has 14 residues. Deletions cut 0 bases from V and 6 bases from J, with 10 bases between. CDR3 in DNA: TGTGCCAGCAGCTTAGCGCTGGCTAGTGATACGCAGTATTTT. Protein sequence: CASSLALASDTQYF.

The chain uses TRBV5-6 and TRBJ2-7; D not certain. V lost 0 bases and J lost 0, with 10 bases in between. Germline V gene sequence: CDR1 SGHDT, CDR2 YYEEEE. The CDR3 contains 15 residues. The CDR3 bases are TGTGCCAGCAGCTTGGCGGGTTCGAGCTCCTACGAGCAGTACTTC. Residues: CASSLAGSSSYEQYF.

The chain links TRBV7-2 to TRBJ2-3, with TRBD2 matching 11 bases. The junction had 6 bases not matched to a gene; V was cut back by 1 base and J by 3 bases. Germline CDR1 SGHTA, CDR2 FQGNSA. The CDR3 covers 17 residues. Written as DNA, the CDR3 is TGTGCCAGCAGCTTAGGACTAGCGGGACGGGGGACAGATACGCAGTATTTT. This codes for CASSLGLAGRGTDTQYF.

The V gene is TRBV7-9, the J gene TRBJ2-7, with D maybe TRBD2 (6 bases). The CDR3 totals 14 residues. The germline V gene encodes CDR1 SEHNR and CDR2 FQNEAQ (reference sequence). V gave up 5 bases and J gave up 0 bases, with 11 bases separating them. CDR3 bases: TGTGCCAGCAGCCGCGGGACGGGCTCCTACGAGCAGTACTTC. As protein: CASSRGTGSYEQYF.

The chain links TRBV7-2 to TRBJ1-2; D perhaps matches TRBD1 (5 bases). This CDR3 contains 14 residues. Germline CDR1 reads SGHTA; CDR2 reads FQGNSA. Between the trimmed V and J ends, which lost 0 bases and 10 bases, there was a span of 15 bases. CDR3 in amino acids: CASSLAAAGKNYTF. CDR3 nucleotides: TGTGCCAGCAGCTTAGCTGCCGCAGGGAAAAACTACACCTTC.

This rearrangement joins TRBV7-2 to TRBJ2-5; the D is unclear. TRBJ2-7 explains the end of the DNA better; the J call may be wrong. This CDR3 contains 11 residues. Germline values: CDR1 SGHTA, CDR2 FQGNSA. The CDR3 spells CASSITYEQYF. CDR3 sequence (DNA): TGTGCCAGCAGCATCACCTACGAGCAGTACTTC.

The J gene is TRBJ1-1, the V gene TRBV5-1; the match to TRBD1 covers 8 bases. Germline-derived CDR1 and CDR2 are SGHRS and YFSETQ. The CDR3 is 14 residues long. The V segment lost 1 base and the J segment 5 bases; nucleotides outside the gene matches: 4. The CDR3 is CASSLPGGGTEAFF. CDR3 bases: TGCGCCAGCAGCTTGCCAGGGGGCGGGACTGAAGCTTTCTTT. Together with reference TRBV5-1 and TRBJ1-1, the CDR3 gives the full variable domain: KAGVTQTPRYLIKTRGQQVTLSCSPISGHRSVSWYQQTPGQGLQFLFEYFSETQRNKGNFPGRFSGRQFSNSRSEMNVSTLELGDSALYLCASSLPGGGTEAFFGQGTRLTVV.

The chain recombines TRBV11-2 with TRBJ2-1; 11 bases line up with TRBD2. The V gene end was trimmed by 2 bases and the J gene end by 2 bases; junction bases not matched to a gene: 2. The germline V gene encodes CDR1 SGHAT and CDR2 FQNNGV. This CDR3 spans 16 amino acids. This CDR3 is CASSLLSGGAYNEQFF. The CDR3 DNA follows: TGTGCCAGCAGCTTACTTAGCGGGGGGGCCTACAATGAGCAGTTCTTC.

This rearrangement joins TRBV18 to TRBJ2-5; 11 bases fit TRBD2. With 3 bases clipped from V and 5 bases from J, the junction kept 8 bases outside the gene matches. This CDR3 region has 16 residues. In germline, CDR1 is KGHSH, CDR2 LQKENI. The DNA of the CDR3 is TGTGCCAGCTCACCCCGGCTAGCGGGGGGTAAGGAGACCCAGTACTTC. Translated: CASSPRLAGGKETQYF.

This sequence joins TRBV18 and TRBJ2-1, with no clear D. The length of the CDR3 is 13 residues. Germline lookup yields CDR1 KGHSH and CDR2 LQKENI. The V end was cut by 2 bases, the J end by 7 bases, with 9 bases between. DNA of the CDR3: TGTGCCAGCTCACCAATCGATAGAAATGAGCAGTTCTTC. Protein sequence: CASSPIDRNEQFF.

The genes are TRBV19 and TRBJ1-4; TRBD1 might be the D (6 bases). The CDR3 contains 13 residues. The V gene lost 10 bases and the J gene lost 4 bases, with 13 bases spanning the gap. CDR1 is LNHDA and CDR2 is SQIVND in the germline V gene (reference sequence). The DNA for the CDR3 is TGTGCCACAGCACAGGGAATTAATGAAAAACTGTTTTTT. It encodes CATAQGINEKLFF.

The chain employs TRBV30 and TRBJ1-1; 9 bases agree with TRBD1. Germline CDR1 GTSNPN, CDR2 SVGIG (reference sequence). The CDR3 length is 14 residues. Trimming removed 3 bases from V and 5 bases from J; junction bases left unmatched: 7. The CDR3: CAWRDRGGGTEAFF. The CDR3 DNA follows: TGTGCCTGGAGGGACAGGGGAGGAGGTACTGAAGCTTTCTTT.